Following are 15 T cell receptor beta chains from one sample sequenced in a study of blood T cell repertoires in COVID-19. Profiled with immunoSEQ multiplex PCR; TCRdb holds only in-frame clones, not every one. The table has approximately 65,000 clones, about 81% seen once. The specimen was peripheral blood. These receptors all come from a man aged 80 or over with acute or convalescent COVID-19.

J is TRBJ1-4 and V is TRBV28; 7 bases fit TRBD1. CDR1 MDHEN and CDR2 SYDVKM come from the germline V gene. This CDR3 region has 15 residues. With V trimmed by 6 bases and J by 8 bases, 12 bases remained unmatched. The DNA of the CDR3 is TGTGCCAGCAGCCGCTTACAGGGGCCAGGGGAAAAACTGTTTTTT. Translation gives CASSRLQGPGEKLFF.

About this clone itself: Distinct nucleotide sequences in the sample also encode this CDR3. The chain couples TRBV28 to TRBJ2-7; D call uncertain. Germline CDR1 MDHEN, CDR2 SYDVKM. V was pared by 6 bases and J by 4 bases, with 10 bases between. The CDR3 has 12 amino acids. CDR3 in DNA: TGTGCCAGCAGCCCCCCCGGTTACGAGCAGTACTTC. This gives the protein CASSPPGYEQYF.

The sample holds a few counts of this clone. The V call is TRBV14, the J call TRBJ1-2; TRBD1 aligns across 7 bases. Germline CDR1 is SGHDN and CDR2 is FVKESK. This CDR3 spans 14 amino acids. V gave up 3 bases and J gave up 6 bases; unmatched junction bases: 7. The CDR3 reads CASSHPNRGHGYTF. The DNA for the CDR3 is TGTGCCAGCAGCCACCCCAACAGGGGCCATGGCTACACCTTC.

This chain uses TRBV28 with TRBJ2-7; 10 bases agree with TRBD2. The CDR3 sequence is 16 residues long. The ends lost 7 bases at V and 7 bases at J; junction bases unmatched: 16. Germline V gene data show CDR1 as MDHEN and CDR2 as SYDVKM. The CDR3 sequence: CASNRRISGRLYEQYF. The CDR3 DNA follows: TGTGCCAGCAATAGAAGAATTAGCGGGAGGCTCTATGAGCAGTACTTC. Full variable domain (outside the CDR3, taken from reference TRBV28 and TRBJ2-7): DVKVTQSSRYLVKRTGEKVFLECVQDMDHENMFWYRQDPGLGLRLIYFSYDVKMKEKGDIPEGYSVSREKKERFSLILESASTNQTSMYLCASNRRISGRLYEQYFGPGTRLTVT.

A few counts support this clone. The chain recombines TRBV5-8 with TRBJ2-1; a possible D gene is TRBD1 (6 bases). There are 12 residues in the CDR3. The germline V gene encodes CDR1 SGHTS and CDR2 YDEGEE. The germline V and J ends were trimmed by 0 bases and 13 bases, with 11 bases remaining between them. CDR3 amino acids: CASSLELQGQFF. Written as DNA, the CDR3 is TGTGCCAGCAGCTTGGAGTTACAGGGCCAGTTCTTC.

The chain links TRBV5-8 to TRBJ2-7; perhaps TRBD2 as D (6 bases). The length of the CDR3 is 15 residues. Germline V lookup: CDR1 SGHTS, CDR2 YDEGEE. The V end was cut by 3 bases, the J end by 2 bases, with 15 bases between. CDR3 in amino acids: CASSSPGTGAYEQYF. CDR3 coding DNA: TGTGCCAGCAGCTCTCCCGGGACGGGAGCCTACGAGCAGTACTTC.

This clone was picked up a small number of times. This sequence joins TRBV7-9 and TRBJ1-2, with D possibly being TRBD1 (5 bases). CDR1 and CDR2 (germline): SEHNR, FQNEAQ (reference sequence). V was clipped by 6 bases and J by 4 bases, with 15 bases between them. The CDR3 extends over 14 amino acids. CDR3 residues: CASSRSGAAYGYTF. In DNA, the CDR3 is TGTGCCAGCAGTCGAAGCGGGGCAGCCTATGGCTACACCTTC.

The rearrangement joins TRBV9 to TRBJ1-1, with no clear D. CDR3 size: 13 residues. The germline gives CDR1 SGDLS, CDR2 YYNGEE. Trimming cost V 1 base and J 1 base, with 5 bases left between them. In DNA form, the CDR3 reads TGTGCCAGCAGCGTACATAGGAACACTGAAGCTTTCTTT. Amino acids: CASSVHRNTEAFF.

The chain is built from TRBV2 and TRBJ2-7; TRBD2 is a possible D gene (5 bases). In germline, CDR1 is SNHLY, CDR2 FYNNEI. CDR3 length: 14 residues. The V and J ends lost 4 bases and 0 bases respectively, with 10 bases between them. CDR3 bases: TGTGCCAGCAGTGGGCTAGCCCTCTCCTACGAGCAGTACTTC. It is translated as CASSGLALSYEQYF.

The chain uses TRBV29-1 and TRBJ1-2; D possibly corresponds to TRBD1 (5 bases). Trimming took 3 bases from V and 5 from J, leaving 13 bases between them. Per the germline V gene, CDR1 is SQVTM and CDR2 is ANQGSEA. The length of the CDR3 is 13 residues. The CDR3 sequence is CSVEEGWAYGYTF. CDR3 nucleotide sequence: TGCAGCGTTGAGGAGGGGTGGGCGTATGGCTACACCTTC.

The V gene is TRBV5-4, the J gene TRBJ1-2, with 9 bases lining up with TRBD1. From germline, CDR1 is SGHNT and CDR2 YYREEE (reference sequence). The V gene end was trimmed by 3 bases and the J gene end by 6 bases; junction bases not matched to a gene: 9. The CDR3 is made up of 15 amino acids. In nucleotides, the CDR3 is TGTGCCAGCAGCTCCTTTGACAGGGGGGTACATGGCTACACCTTC. Translation gives CASSSFDRGVHGYTF.

This clone was detected only once. The rearrangement joins TRBV29-1 to TRBJ1-2; possibly TRBD1 for D (6 bases). Germline V gives CDR1 SQVTM, CDR2 ANQGSEA. V was cut by 4 bases and J by 4 bases, with 10 bases left in between. The CDR3 extends over 12 amino acids. In DNA form, the CDR3 reads TGCAGCGTTGCGGGGGGGGCCTATGGCTACACCTTC. Translating gives CSVAGGAYGYTF.

This clone was seen a few times. The rearrangement joins TRBV19 to TRBJ1-1; D might be TRBD1 (5 bases). The V end lost 2 bases, the J end lost 5 bases, and 12 bases lay between the germline ends. Germline CDR1 LNHDA, CDR2 SQIVND (reference sequence). The CDR3 spans 14 residues. The CDR3 DNA reads TGTGCCAGTAGTATACAGGGTGGGCAAACTGAAGCTTTCTTT. Encoded protein: CASSIQGGQTEAFF.

CDR3 amino acids: CASSSHHSGKIYNEQFF. Here the CDR3 DNA reads TGTGCCAGCAGCTCCCACCATAGCGGGAAAATTTACAATGAGCAGTTCTTC. V is TRBV5-8 and J is TRBJ2-1; the match to TRBD2 covers 8 bases. The CDR3 loop spans 17 amino acids. The V and J ends lost 3 bases and 4 bases, in that order; junction bases with no gene match: 12. Germline lookup yields CDR1 SGHTS and CDR2 YDEGEE. The variable domain in full, with the rest retrieved from reference TRBV5-8 and TRBJ2-1, is EAGVTQSPTHLIKTRGQQATLRCSPISGHTSVYWYQQALGLGLQFLLWYDEGEERNRGNFPPRFSGRQFPNYSSELNVNALELEDSALYLCASSSHHSGKIYNEQFFGPGTRLTVL.

The chain combines TRBV28 with TRBJ2-7; TRBD2 matches at 11 bases. The junction had 4 bases not matched to a gene; V was cut back by 6 bases and J by 0 bases. CDR1 is MDHEN and CDR2 is SYDVKM in the germline V gene. CDR3 length: 15 amino acids. In DNA form, the CDR3 reads TGTGCCAGCAGGACTAGCGGGACTAGCTCCTACGAGCAGTACTTC. Its protein is CASRTSGTSSYEQYF. Combining the CDR3 with reference TRBV28 and TRBJ2-7 gives the whole variable domain DVKVTQSSRYLVKRTGEKVFLECVQDMDHENMFWYRQDPGLGLRLIYFSYDVKMKEKGDIPEGYSVSREKKERFSLILESASTNQTSMYLCASRTSGTSSYEQYFGPGTRLTVT.